This TCR beta chain was documented in a study of T cell responses to AZD1222 COVID-19 vaccine. Trimming took off 0 bases at V and 8 bases at J, with 8 bases between the two ends. Germline CDR1 and CDR2: LGHNA and YSLEER. CDR3 length: 13 residues. Some clones are missing from TCRdb's copy, which holds only in-frame ones; the method was immunoSEQ multiplex PCR. The repertoire holds around 210,000 clones, with approximately 94% as singletons. Overall study results and limits: Spike regions recognized by vaccine-associated CD4 TCRs spanned the protein, led by 160-218 and 743-854. Only after the peak T cell response were repertoires sampled. Clonal diversity may have been underestimated in mostly white British donors. Per reports, nearly half of all spike-specific TCRs target regions that are unmutated in variants.

Comment on this clone: What it binds is unknown.

This clonotype was sampled from an adult who received the MenACWY meningococcal vaccine as a control. This chain joins TRBV4-3 and TRBJ1-3; D is undetermined. The sequencing here drew on peripheral blood, taken 28 days after the second dose of the MenACWY control vaccine. The CDR3 DNA is TGCGCCAGCAGCCAAGACCCTGGCTACACCATATATTTT. This codes for CASSQDPGYTIYF.